This T cell receptor beta chain was obtained from a study of monozygotic twins with inflammatory bowel disease (dated by TCRdb to the late 2010s). The study in broad terms: In total, roughly 28 monozygotic twin pairs made up the full study: 19 Danish pairs, all IBD-discordant, plus nine German pairs, of which four were IBD-concordant and five were IBD-discordant. The search for disease-associated traits relied mainly on comparing IBD patients with their genetically identical healthy co-twins within discordant pairs. Each individual had, on average, about 151 000 unique TCRalpha sequences and 181 000 unique TCRbeta sequences available for analysis.

Details on this clonotype: There is no known antigen for this receptor.

The method behind the library was 5' RACE. For each TCR library, 3,000 to 4,000 ng of total RNA was used. For each sample, cDNA was synthesized in eight separate reactions using SMARTScribe reverse transcriptase. During cDNA synthesis, template switching was used to introduce unique molecular identifiers that contained a 6-nucleotide sample barcode. Amplification of TCRalpha and TCRbeta cDNA involved two nested PCRs of 16 and 9 cycles, and each PCR was followed by bead purification. Before amplification, cDNA was treated with uracil DNA-glycosylase and purified using the QIAquick PCR purification kit. The second PCR added Illumina TruSeq-compatible adapters along with sample-specific barcodes. TapeStation and Qubit were used to check library quality and concentration, and 4.5 to 6.5 ng of each library was pooled. Sequencing of pooled libraries was carried out on an Illumina HiSeq2500 single-index Rapid Run using 2 x 100 bp reads and custom sequencing primers. Under the source paper's analysis protocol: MiGEC version 1.2.6 was used for UMI-based consensus assembly, which corrected PCR and sequencing errors. MiXCR version 2.1.1 was used to carry out V(D)J alignment, clonotype assembly and CDR3 extraction. Gene usage, clonotype sharing and MAIT/NKT TCR abundance were normalised by analysing the top 1000, 10 000 and 20 000 clonotypes per sample. After downsampling to 27 000 UMIs, diversity was calculated as the inverse Simpson index using the vegan R package. Paired Mann-Whitney U tests were applied to discordant twin pairs, with Benjamini-Hochberg correction for multiple testing. Reprocessed by TCRdb, the reads give a single entry per CDR3 protein sequence, without DNA. Clone size and V and J calls follow TCRdb, not the original study. The sample table holds 300,000 to 350,000 distinct CDR3 sequences. 2% to 2.5% of the sample is held by the ten biggest clonotypes.

From each donor, an approximately 2.5 ml peripheral blood sample was collected into PAXgene tubes and kept at -80 degrees C. Without T cell sorting, total RNA was isolated from whole blood using the PAXgene blood miRNA kit on an automated QIAcube. Peripheral blood from monozygotic twin pairs concordant or discordant for inflammatory bowel disease was subjected to deep TCRalpha and TCRbeta repertoire profiling with unique molecular barcoding. Smoking habits were recorded for all twin pairs, and individuals were classified as current, former or never smokers. Summary of the overall study and its limitations: The results gave no support for a single strong signal or clonotype linked to IBD. Repertoire similarity did not differ between concordant and discordant twins, which could be due to limited statistical power. Distinction between different T cell subtypes could not be achieved in the analysis. Compared with healthy twins, IBD patients shared fewer clonotypes with other individuals, and the difference was most pronounced in patients with signs of disease activity. Because patients were on differing immunosuppressive treatments, the repertoires may have picked up extra background noise and inter-individual variability. Measured by the inverse Simpson index, TCRbeta repertoire diversity was lower in IBD patients than in their healthy co-twins.

Measured from the cysteine to the phenylalanine, the CDR3 is 14 residues long. The coding DNA is unavailable. CDR1 and CDR2 are drawn from the germline V gene: SGDLS, YYNGEE. The chain couples TRBV9 to TRBJ2-3. Sequencing input: blood. The sequence derives from a human donor with ulcerative colitis or Crohn's disease, or a healthy co-twin of an affected twin (not recorded which). The CDR3 protein: CASSPQPSTDTQYF.